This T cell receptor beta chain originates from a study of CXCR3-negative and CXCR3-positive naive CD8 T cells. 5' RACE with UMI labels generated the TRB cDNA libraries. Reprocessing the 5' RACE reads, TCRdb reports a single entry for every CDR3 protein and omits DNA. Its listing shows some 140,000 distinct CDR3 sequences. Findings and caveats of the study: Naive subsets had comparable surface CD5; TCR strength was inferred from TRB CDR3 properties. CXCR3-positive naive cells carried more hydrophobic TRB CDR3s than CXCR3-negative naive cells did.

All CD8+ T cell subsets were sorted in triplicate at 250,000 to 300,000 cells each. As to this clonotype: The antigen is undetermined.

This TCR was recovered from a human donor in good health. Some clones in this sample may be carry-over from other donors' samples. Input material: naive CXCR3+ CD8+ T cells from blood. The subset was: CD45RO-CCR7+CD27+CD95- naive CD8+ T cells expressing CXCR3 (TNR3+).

CDR3 amino acids: CASSWDRGSGNTIYF. J is TRBJ1-3 and V is TRBV5-1. This CDR3 is built from 15 residues. In germline, CDR1 is SGHRS, CDR2 YFSETQ.